This T cell receptor beta chain was observed in a study of STAT3 mutations in large granular lymphocyte leukemia. Study-wide results and limits: In T-cell large granular lymphocyte leukemia, about half of patients showed multiple immunodominant subclonotypes.

A word on this clone: Its antigen is undetermined.

TCRdb's copy holds only in-frame clones and misses some; the assay was immunoSEQ multiplex PCR. The sample contains about 7,700 clones, 75% of which appear only once. Germline CDR1 and CDR2: KGHSH and LQKENI. There are 13 residues in the CDR3. Trimming removed 4 bases from V and 7 bases from J, with 10 bases in between. Sequenced: peripheral blood mononuclear cells. The sequence derives from a woman between 35 and 50 years old with T-cell large granular lymphocyte leukemia. Some clones in this sample may be carry-over from other donors' samples. The genes are TRBV18 and TRBJ1-4, with D unresolved. The CDR3 sequence: CASSRESGEKLFF. The CDR3 region has the DNA TGTGCCAGCTCACGGGAGTCCGGTGAAAAACTGTTTTTT.